The 21 T cell receptor beta chains presented below share a single source sample, sequenced in a study of metastatic and nonmetastatic thyroid tumors. TCRdb ran MiXCR on the PCR reads. The sample has 43,000 or so clones; about 22% are singletons. Thyroid surgery had not been preceded by any treatment in any patient. The sequenced material came from blood. The source of these receptors is a male donor with papillary thyroid cancer or a benign thyroid nodule (not recorded which). Some clones in this sample may be carry-over from other donors' samples.

This clone was recorded a few times. This sequence joins TRBV6-1 and TRBJ2-7, with D maybe TRBD1 (5 bases). Germline CDR1 MNHNS, CDR2 SASEGT. The V end lost 6 bases, the J end lost 1 base, and 10 bases lay between the germline ends. This CDR3 contains 13 residues. Here the CDR3 DNA reads TGTGCCAGCAGCGGACACCTATCCTACGAGCAGTACTTC. Translating it yields CASSGHLSYEQYF.

The chain carries TRBV10-2 and TRBJ2-3; TRBD2 matches 8 bases. J lost 2 bases, V lost 0 bases, and 7 bases had no gene match. This CDR3 has 17 amino acids. Germline V lookup: CDR1 WSHSY, CDR2 SAAADI. The CDR3 here is CASSESTTSVITDTQYF. For the CDR3, the DNA is TGCGCCAGCAGTGAGTCGACGACTAGCGTGATCACAGATACGCAGTATTTT.

A few counts support this clone. V and J are TRBV24-1 and TRBJ2-5; a weak D match, TRBD2 (6 bases). This CDR3 region has 14 residues. Germline-derived CDR1 and CDR2 are KGHDR and SFDVKD. Trimming stripped 4 bases from V and 5 bases from J, with 13 bases between. CDR3 nucleotides: TGTGCCACCAGTGAATTCAGGGAGGTGGAGACCCAGTACTTC. This sequence encodes CATSEFREVETQYF.

The CDR3 sequence: CASSVVWGPGELFF. The CDR3 coding sequence is TGTGCCAGCAGCGTAGTTTGGGGGCCCGGGGAGCTGTTTTTT. The chain links TRBV9 to TRBJ2-2; weak D call: TRBD1 (6 bases). V lost 0 bases to trimming and J lost 6 bases, with 9 bases between them. The CDR3 totals 14 residues. Germline values: CDR1 SGDLS, CDR2 YYNGEE. Using reference TRBV9 and TRBJ2-2 for the parts outside the CDR3, the full variable domain is DSGVTQTPKHLITATGQRVTLRCSPRSGDLSVYWYQQSLDQGLQFLIQYYNGEERAKGNILERFSAQQFPDLHSELNLSSLELGDSALYFCASSVVWGPGELFFGEGSRLTVL.

The V gene is TRBV12-3 or TRBV12-4, the J gene TRBJ2-1, with 10 bases aligning to TRBD2. This CDR3 contains 16 residues. After removal of 7 bases from V and 4 bases from J, the junction contained 10 bases not matched to a gene. The CDR3 reads CASNSGTSALYNEQFF. CDR3 nucleotide sequence: TGTGCCAGCAACTCCGGGACTAGCGCCTTGTACAATGAGCAGTTCTTC.

In its sample, this clone was seen a few times. CDR3 sequence (DNA): TGTGCCAGCAGCCGAGACGGGAATAATGAAAAACTGTTTTTT. The encoded protein is CASSRDGNNEKLFF. J is TRBJ1-4 and V is TRBV6-1; no clear D. Trimming took 6 bases from V and 4 from J, leaving 12 bases between them. CDR3 length: 14 amino acids. Germline V gene sequence: CDR1 MNHNS, CDR2 SASEGT.

The chain is built from TRBV20-1 and TRBJ2-2, with 8 bases matching TRBD2. Germline loops: CDR1 DFQATT, CDR2 SNEGSKA (reference sequence). The V gene end was trimmed by 3 bases and the J gene end by 5 bases; junction bases not matched to a gene: 5. CDR3 length equals 14 residues. CDR3 in amino acids: CSASLSGGTGELFF. The CDR3, as DNA: TGCAGTGCTAGCCTGTCGGGAGGGACCGGGGAGCTGTTTTTT.

At least ten counts were recorded for this clone. The rearrangement links TRBV5-1 to TRBJ1-2; 7 nucleotides match TRBD1. Per the germline V gene, CDR1 is SGHRS and CDR2 is YFSETQ. Trimming at V came to 4 bases and at J to 3 bases, leaving 9 bases not matched to a gene. CDR3 size: 15 residues. The CDR3 DNA reads TGCGCCAGCAGCGGAACAGGGGAGGGATACTATGGCTACACCTTC. Its protein is CASSGTGEGYYGYTF.

This clone was seen a handful of times. The rearrangement uses TRBV6-5 and TRBJ1-1; a weak D match, TRBD1 (5 bases). In germline, CDR1 is MNHEY, CDR2 SVGAGI. V gave up 3 bases and J gave up 3 bases, with 8 bases separating them. This CDR3 region has 13 residues. CDR3 bases: TGTGCCAGCAGTTATAGGGGTGACACTGAAGCTTTCTTT. Protein product: CASSYRGDTEAFF.

J is TRBJ2-7 and V is TRBV11-2; 12 nucleotides align to TRBD2. V gave up 5 bases and J gave up 5 bases; unmatched junction bases: 7. This CDR3 region has 15 residues. Germline V gene lookup returns CDR1 SGHAT and CDR2 FQNNGV. CDR3 nucleotide sequence: TGTGCCAGCAGCCTATGGACTAGCGGGACCCACGAGCAGTACTTC. Encoded protein: CASSLWTSGTHEQYF. Full variable domain (missing parts from reference TRBV11-2 and TRBJ2-7): EAGVAQSPRYKIIEKRQSVAFWCNPISGHATLYWYQQILGQGPKLLIQFQNNGVVDDSQLPKDRFSAERLKGVDSTLKIQPAKLEDSAVYLCASSLWTSGTHEQYFGPGTRLTVT.

This clone was detected many times. V is TRBV7-2 and J is TRBJ2-7; 8 bases match TRBD1. The V segment lost 8 bases and the J segment 5 bases; nucleotides outside the gene matches: 11. CDR3 length equals 14 residues. From germline, CDR1 is SGHTA and CDR2 FQGNSA. CDR3 DNA sequence: TGTGCCAGCGCCGCGGGACAGGCCCCCCACGAGCAGTACTTC. Translation: CASAAGQAPHEQYF.

On this clone itself: The junction departs from the called germline gene at one end, perhaps through a read error. Other nucleotide sequences in the sample specify the same CDR3. The V gene is TRBV10-2, the J gene TRBJ1-1, with TRBD1 matching over 10 bases. In germline, CDR1 is WSHSY, CDR2 SAAADI. The CDR3 is made up of 13 amino acids. DNA for the CDR3: TGCGCCAGCGAGGACAGGGGGAACACCGAAGCTTTCTTC. As protein: CASEDRGNTEAFF.

In this sample, this clone turned up a few times. Since a much larger clone is just one base distant, this may be a read error. The sample holds other DNA sequences that translate to the same CDR3. This chain joins TRBV5-1 and TRBJ2-3, with D perhaps TRBD1 or TRBD2 (5 bases each). This CDR3 spans 12 amino acids. In germline, CDR1 is SGHRS, CDR2 YFSETQ. The CDR3 here is CASSPRGDTQYF. CDR3 nucleotides: TGCGCCAGCAGTCCAAGGGGAGATACGCAGTATTTC. The variable domain in full, completed from reference TRBV5-1 and TRBJ2-3, reads KAGVTQTPRYLIKTRGQQVTLSCSPISGHRSVSWYQQTPGQGLQFLFEYFSETQRNKGNFPGRFSGRQFSNSRSEMNVSTLELGDSALYLCASSPRGDTQYFGPGTRLTVL.

V and J are TRBV7-3 and TRBJ2-1; D is possibly TRBD2 (6 bases). Germline assignment: CDR1 SGHTA and CDR2 FQGTGA. Trimming pared 4 bases from V and 6 bases from J, leaving 16 bases between. This CDR3 contains 15 residues. The CDR3 DNA sequence: TGTGCCAGCAGCTCCCCTAGCGAGCCCTGCAATGAGCAGTTCTTC. This translates into CASSSPSEPCNEQFF.

The gene calls are TRBV12-3 or TRBV12-4 and TRBJ1-1; D is possibly TRBD1 (5 bases). CDR3 size: 13 residues. V dropped 1 base and J dropped 8 bases, with 11 bases sitting between them. The CDR3 loop is CASSLGQGQEAFF. CDR3 sequence (DNA): TGTGCCAGCAGTTTAGGGCAGGGCCAAGAAGCTTTCTTT.

This chain links TRBV19 with TRBJ2-7; D may be TRBD1 (6 bases). Germline assignment: CDR1 LNHDA and CDR2 SQIVND (reference sequence). The ends were cut back, 5 bases at V and 4 bases at J, with 9 bases in the middle. This CDR3 is 12 amino acids long. The CDR3 is CASSGGRYEQYF. DNA for the CDR3: TGTGCCAGTAGTGGGGGCAGGTACGAGCAGTACTTC.

This rearrangement joins TRBV20-1 to TRBJ1-6; D may be TRBD1 (6 bases). This CDR3 is 15 amino acids long. The germline V gene has CDR1 DFQATT and CDR2 SNEGSKA (reference sequence). With 6 bases removed from V and 5 bases from J, the gap between germline ends came to 17 bases. The CDR3 nucleotides are TGCAGTGCCACCAGCCCAGGACAGAATAATTCACCCCTCCACTTT. Protein sequence: CSATSPGQNNSPLHF.

The sample holds many counts of this clone. In nucleotides, the CDR3 is TGTGCCAGCAGTTACTCGCTCGGGCAGGATCAGTACTTC. The encoded protein is CASSYSLGQDQYF. V is TRBV6-5 and J is TRBJ2-7; D is unclear. CDR1 and CDR2 from the germline V gene are MNHEY and SVGAGI. The CDR3 loop spans 13 amino acids. V lost 0 bases to trimming and J lost 10 bases, with 13 bases between them.

This clone was detected many times. V gene TRBV6-5 combines with J gene TRBJ2-3, with TRBD2 matching 13 bases. Germline loops: CDR1 MNHEY, CDR2 SVGAGI. The V segment lost 0 bases and the J segment 1 base; nucleotides outside the gene matches: 4. The length of the CDR3 is 18 residues. CDR3 nucleotide sequence: TGTGCCAGCAGTTACTCTTTCGGACTAGCGGGAGGCACAGATACGCAGTATTTT. Residues: CASSYSFGLAGGTDTQYF.

This clone is judged medium-sized. The V and J genes are TRBV6-1 and TRBJ1-6; D not certain. With 3 bases removed from V and 13 bases from J, the gap between germline ends came to 10 bases. Germline CDR1 reads MNHNS; CDR2 reads SASEGT. This CDR3 spans 12 amino acids. Here the CDR3 reads CASSDNRRPLHF. CDR3 coding DNA: TGTGCCAGCAGTGACAACCGCAGGCCCCTCCACTTT.

This clone was found many times. The DNA of the CDR3 is TGTGCCAGCAGCAAAGTCGGCGAGACCCAGTACTTC. Translating it yields CASSKVGETQYF. The chain recombines TRBV5-6 with TRBJ2-5; D gene uncertain. The CDR3 consists of 12 residues. V dropped 4 bases and J dropped 5 bases, with 9 bases sitting between them. CDR1 SGHDT and CDR2 YYEEEE come from the germline V gene.